This TCR beta chain comes out of a study of TIL therapy for anti-PD-1-resistant metastatic lung cancer (dated by TCRdb to the early 2020s). At the level of the whole study: Before any PD-1/PD-L1 blockade was given, tumors were harvested, nivolumab was then administered, and patients who progressed went on to receive lymphodepletion, an infusion of expanded TIL, and IL-2. Clonotypes were tracked across tumor, expanded TIL product and serial blood samples by T cell receptor beta sequencing of tumor and peripheral blood. A median non-synonymous tumor mutation burden of approximately 1.4 mutations per megabase was determined across the cohort by whole-exome sequencing. The cohort was predominantly lung adenocarcinoma, with a few EGFR-mutant and two ALK-rearranged tumors, and half of patients were current or former smokers. A median age of around 56 years (range about 35-85) and a median tumor PD-L1 proportion score of approximately 6% were recorded among enrolled patients. Study-level results and caveats: Generalizability was limited because the cohort was highly selected, with more treatment-naive, never-smoker and oncogene-addicted patients included than is typical. The study protocol defined all tumor marker inferences as exploratory. Clonotypes from the infused TIL partially replaced the baseline peripheral repertoire and then declined over months, and persistence showed no apparent association with response.

A word on this clone: It has no known antigen specificity. The sample holds no much larger clone one base away, and base qualities are not on file.

TCR beta CDR3 regions were amplified from genomic DNA by bias-controlled multiplex PCR with the immunoSEQ v3 hsTCRB kit. TCR libraries were sequenced on an Illumina NextSeq 500 to 2 million or so read pairs for survey level or roughly 4.5-6 million for deep level. The original methods were these. Clonality was reported by immunoSEQ Analyzer software, which also assigned V, D and J genes and filtered out non-productive sequences. Repertoires of infused TIL and blood were compared using productive Simpson clonality and the Morisita overlap index of productive TRB rearrangements. For each clone in blood, the absolute clonotype count was estimated by multiplying the lymphocyte count by the CD3+ fraction and by the clone's productive frequency. TCRdb stores this immuneACCESS table with in-frame sequences only. Part of the clones is absent; in the studies checked, under half of the shortfall reflects unresolved V genes, and no reason is known for the rest. Clone size and the V and J calls come from that table; the DNA yielded D and trimming. In all, the sample holds 36,000 or so clones, and more than 60% of those were seen once. Together, the top ten hold under 7.5% of the sample.

The CDR3 starts with the cysteine, ends with the phenylalanine, and has 12 residues. CDR3 DNA only is kept here, 36 bases in frame from base 1. The germline V gene (reference sequence) sets CDR1 to SGHNT and CDR2 to YYREEE. V sheds 2 bases and J sheds 7 bases, leaving 8 bases between their ends. Reading the label with the study, this specimen's time point is: pre-treatment sample, taken before nivolumab and TIL therapy. Between late 2017 and early 2020, a dual-center phase I trial enrolled adults who had stage 4 NSCLC. Samples came from a single-arm, open-label phase I trial of tumor-infiltrating lymphocyte therapy with nivolumab in advanced non-small cell lung cancer. Blood mononuclear cells were isolated from EDTA tubes by Ficoll gradient and were snap-frozen as pellets, and DNA was extracted with a Qiagen mini-prep kit.

The source material was blood, sampled at baseline. The rearranged segments are TRBV5-4 and TRBJ2-3; the D gene identity is not certain. This sequence originates from a person between 25 and 80 years old with non-small cell lung cancer. The DNA is as follows: TGTGCCAGCAGCTTCACCTTTAATACGCAGTATTTT. Translated, it gives CASSFTFNTQYF.